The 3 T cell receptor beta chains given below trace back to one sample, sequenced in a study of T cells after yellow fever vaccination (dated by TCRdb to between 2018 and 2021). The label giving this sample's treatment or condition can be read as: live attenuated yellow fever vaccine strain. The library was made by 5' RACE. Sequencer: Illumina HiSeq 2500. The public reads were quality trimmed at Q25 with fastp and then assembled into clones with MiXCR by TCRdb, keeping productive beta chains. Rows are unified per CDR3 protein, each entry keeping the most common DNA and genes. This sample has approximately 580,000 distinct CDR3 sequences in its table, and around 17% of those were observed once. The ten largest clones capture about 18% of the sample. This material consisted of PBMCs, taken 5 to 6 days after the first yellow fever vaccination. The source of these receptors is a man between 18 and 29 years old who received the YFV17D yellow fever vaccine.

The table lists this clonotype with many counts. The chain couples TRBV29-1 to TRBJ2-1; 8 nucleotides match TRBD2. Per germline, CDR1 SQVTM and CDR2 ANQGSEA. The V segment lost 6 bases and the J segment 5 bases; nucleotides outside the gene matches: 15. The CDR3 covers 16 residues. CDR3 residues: CSVDTQITGGNNEQFF. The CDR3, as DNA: TGCAGCGTCGATACCCAAATTACGGGGGGGAACAATGAGCAGTTCTTC.

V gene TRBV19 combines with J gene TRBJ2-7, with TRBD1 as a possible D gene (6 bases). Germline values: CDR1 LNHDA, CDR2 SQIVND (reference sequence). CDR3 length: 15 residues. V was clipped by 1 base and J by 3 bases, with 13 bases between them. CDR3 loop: CASSIAGDTSYEQYV. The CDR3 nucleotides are TGTGCCAGTAGTATAGCAGGGGACACCAGCTACGAGCAGTACGTC.

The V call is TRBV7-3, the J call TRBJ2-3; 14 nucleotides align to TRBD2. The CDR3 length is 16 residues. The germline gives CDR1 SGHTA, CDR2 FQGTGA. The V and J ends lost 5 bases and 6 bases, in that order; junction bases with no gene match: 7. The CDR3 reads CASSPGLAGARDTQYF. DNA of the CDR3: TGTGCCAGCAGCCCGGGACTAGCGGGGGCGAGGGATACGCAGTATTTT.